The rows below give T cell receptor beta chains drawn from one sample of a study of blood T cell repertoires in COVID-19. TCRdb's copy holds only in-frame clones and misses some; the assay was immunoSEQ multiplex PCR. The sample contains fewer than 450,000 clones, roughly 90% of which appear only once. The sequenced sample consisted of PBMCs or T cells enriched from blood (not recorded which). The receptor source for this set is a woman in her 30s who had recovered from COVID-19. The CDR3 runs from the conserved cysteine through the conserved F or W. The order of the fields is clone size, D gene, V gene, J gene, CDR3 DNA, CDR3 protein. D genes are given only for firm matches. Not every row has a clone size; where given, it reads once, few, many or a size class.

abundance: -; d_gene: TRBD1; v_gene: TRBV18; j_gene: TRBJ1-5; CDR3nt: TGTGCCAGCTCACCGGACAGGCATCAGCCCCAGCATTTT; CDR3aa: CASSPDRHQPQHF
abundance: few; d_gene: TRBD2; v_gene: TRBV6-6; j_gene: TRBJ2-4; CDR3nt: TGTGCCAGCAGTCCTTTTTTGGGGACTAGCGGGGGAGGGGCCAAAAACATTCAGTACTTC; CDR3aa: CASSPFLGTSGGGAKNIQYF
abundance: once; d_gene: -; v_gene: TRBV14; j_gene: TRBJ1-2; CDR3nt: TGTGCCAGCAGCCAAGCCCGGGGTAGTACGGGCTACACCTTC; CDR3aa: CASSQARGSTGYTF
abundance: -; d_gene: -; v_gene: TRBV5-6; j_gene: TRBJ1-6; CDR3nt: TGTGCCAGCAGCTTGTACCGCCAGGCCGAAGGATCACCCCTCCACTTT; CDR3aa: CASSLYRQAEGSPLHF
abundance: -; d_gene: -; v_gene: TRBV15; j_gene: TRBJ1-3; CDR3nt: TGTGCCACCAGCAGAGATTCGGGGGGCAGGGACACCATATATTTT; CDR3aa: CATSRDSGGRDTIYF
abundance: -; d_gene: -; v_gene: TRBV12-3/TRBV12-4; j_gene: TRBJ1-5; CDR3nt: TGTGCCAGCAGTTTACAGGGAGGTCAGCCCCAGCATTTT; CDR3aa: CASSLQGGQPQHF
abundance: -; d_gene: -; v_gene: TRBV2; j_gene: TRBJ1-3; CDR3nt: TGTGCCAGCCACCGGGACACGGGCACTGGAAACACCATATATTTT; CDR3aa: CASHRDTGTGNTIYF
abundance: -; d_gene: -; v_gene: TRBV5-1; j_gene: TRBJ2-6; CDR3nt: TGCGCCAGCAGCTTGGAGGCCGGGTCCGGGGCCAACGTCCTGACTTTC; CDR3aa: CASSLEAGSGANVLTF
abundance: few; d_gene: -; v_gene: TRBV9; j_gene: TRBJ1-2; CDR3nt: TGTGCCAGCAGCCTCACAGTGGATCGTTCTGGCTACACCTTC; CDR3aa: CASSLTVDRSGYTF
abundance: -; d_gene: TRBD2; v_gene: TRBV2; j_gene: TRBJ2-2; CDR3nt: TGTGCCAGCAGGTCTGGGACTAGCGTGAACACCGGGGAGCTGTTTTTT; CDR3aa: CASRSGTSVNTGELFF
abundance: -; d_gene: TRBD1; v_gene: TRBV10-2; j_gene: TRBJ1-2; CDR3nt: TGCGCCAGCAGGGGGACAGGGGGCGGCTACACCTTC; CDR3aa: CASRGTGGGYTF
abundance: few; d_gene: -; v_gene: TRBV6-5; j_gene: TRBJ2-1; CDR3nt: TGTGCCAGCAGGGCAGGGATCCATGAGCAGTTCTTC; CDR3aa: CASRAGIHEQFF
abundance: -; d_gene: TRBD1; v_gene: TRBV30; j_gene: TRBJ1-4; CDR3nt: TGTGCCTGGAGTCCAGGGACAGTGATTAATGAAAAACTGTTTTTT; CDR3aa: CAWSPGTVINEKLFF
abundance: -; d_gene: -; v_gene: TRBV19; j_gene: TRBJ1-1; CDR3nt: TGTGCCAGTAGGATGGGCATGTCTGGCAGGGAGGATCGGGCTTTCTTT; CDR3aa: CASRMGMSGREDRAFF
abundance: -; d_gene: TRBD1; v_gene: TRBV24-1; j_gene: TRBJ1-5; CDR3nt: TGTGCCACCAGTGGTCAGGGGGCGGAACAGCCCCAGCATTTT; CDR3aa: CATSGQGAEQPQHF
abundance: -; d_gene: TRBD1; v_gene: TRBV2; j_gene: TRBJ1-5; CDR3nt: TGTGCCAGCAGTGGGGACAGAGCCAATCAGCCCCAGCATTTT; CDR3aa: CASSGDRANQPQHF
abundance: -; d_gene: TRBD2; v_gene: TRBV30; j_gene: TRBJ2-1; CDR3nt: TGTGCCTGGATCAAACTAGCGGGGGGGCCTAATGAGCAGTTCTTC; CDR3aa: CAWIKLAGGPNEQFF
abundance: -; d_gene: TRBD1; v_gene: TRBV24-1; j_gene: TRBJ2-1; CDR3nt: TGTGCCACCAGTGATCCCTCCCGGGACAGGATCTTTAATGAGCAGTTCTTC; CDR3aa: CATSDPSRDRIFNEQFF
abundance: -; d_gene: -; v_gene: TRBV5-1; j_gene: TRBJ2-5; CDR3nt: TGCGCCAGCAGCCCTCCGGACAGTCGGGAGACCCAGTACTTC; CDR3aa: CASSPPDSRETQYF
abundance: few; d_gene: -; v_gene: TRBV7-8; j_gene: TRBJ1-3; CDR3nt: TGTGCCAGCAGCCTGGCGGCCCTCTCTGGAAACACCATATATTTT; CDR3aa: CASSLAALSGNTIYF
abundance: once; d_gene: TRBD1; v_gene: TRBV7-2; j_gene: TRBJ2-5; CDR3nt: TGTGCCAGCAGCTTCGACAGGGGGCTCGAGACCCAGTACTTC; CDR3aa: CASSFDRGLETQYF